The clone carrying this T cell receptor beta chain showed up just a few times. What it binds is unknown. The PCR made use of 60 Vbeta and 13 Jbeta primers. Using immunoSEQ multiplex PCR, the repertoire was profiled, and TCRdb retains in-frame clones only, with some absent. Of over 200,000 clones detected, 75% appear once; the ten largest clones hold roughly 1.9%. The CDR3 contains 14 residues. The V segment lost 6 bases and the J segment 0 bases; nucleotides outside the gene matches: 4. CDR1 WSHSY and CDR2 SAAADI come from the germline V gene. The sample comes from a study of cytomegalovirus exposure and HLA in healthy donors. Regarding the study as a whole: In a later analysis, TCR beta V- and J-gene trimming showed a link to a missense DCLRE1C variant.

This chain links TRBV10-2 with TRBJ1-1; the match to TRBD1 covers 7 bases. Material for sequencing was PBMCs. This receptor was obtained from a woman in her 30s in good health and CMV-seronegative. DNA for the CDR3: TGCGCCAGCAGGGAGACAGGGTTGAACACTGAAGCTTTCTTT. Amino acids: CASRETGLNTEAFF.